This TCR beta chain was documented in a study of blood T cell repertoires in COVID-19. The CDR3 extends over 15 amino acids. In germline, CDR1 is MNHEY, CDR2 SVGAGI. V was pared by 11 bases and J by 7 bases, with 15 bases of the junction left unmatched. As handled by the study authors: Reference gene primer amplification gave nucleated cell count estimates. Libraries were prepared by immunoSEQ multiplex PCR; TCRdb keeps only in-frame clonotypes and omits some of them. The D gene and trimming were derived from the DNA, and the V and J assignments and clone size from that table. The sample holds tens of thousands of clones, more than 85% seen once.

This TCR derives from a man aged 70 or older with active COVID-19. Sequencing was carried out using peripheral blood. J is TRBJ2-1 and V is TRBV6-5, with 9 bases fitting TRBD2. CDR3 amino acids: CAAGQGLAGRNEQFF. As DNA, the CDR3 is TGTGCCGCCGGCCAGGGCCTAGCGGGAAGAAATGAGCAGTTCTTC.